Listed here is a single T cell receptor beta chain. These data are taken from a study of blood T cell repertoires in COVID-19. Study context: COVID-19 samples, acute and convalescent, were from the United States, Italy and Spain.

Data came from immunoSEQ multiplex PCR; TCRdb stores just in-frame clones and leaves some out. The sample includes 150,000 to 200,000 clones, around 87% of them seen just once. This CDR3 region has 12 residues. Trimming left V 6 bases short and J 7 bases short, with 12 bases between. CDR1 is MNHEY and CDR2 is SVGAGI in the germline V gene. Sequenced: peripheral blood. This sequence was found in a man in his forties with active or convalescent COVID-19. The V gene is TRBV6-5, the J gene TRBJ2-5, with unresolved D. This CDR3 is CASRTPAGTQYF. For the CDR3, the DNA is TGTGCCAGCAGGACGCCCGCAGGGACCCAGTACTTC.